Below are 13 T cell receptor beta chains sequenced from a single sample in a study of CD8 T cells in ankylosing spondylitis. Study-wide results and limits: What seemed typical of ankylosing spondylitis blood was a TCR beta motif built from fewer than ten highly homologous variants.

Via MiXCR, TCRdb re-called the 5' RACE reads, giving one row per CDR3 protein. In the table there are around 890,000 distinct CDR3 sequences, approximately 12% of which are singletons. For these receptors, no antigen is known. Sequencing was carried out using blood, either unsorted or a sorted T cell fraction (not recorded which). The receptors come from a male donor with ankylosing spondylitis.

The CDR3 nucleotides are TGCGCCAGCAGCCCCCTTAGCGGGCAAGGGGCGGATACGCAGTATTTT. This gives the protein CASSPLSGQGADTQYF. This sequence joins TRBV5-1 and TRBJ2-3, with 7 bases matching TRBD2. This CDR3 contains 16 residues. The J segment lost 6 bases and the V segment lost 4 bases, leaving 14 bases of the junction unmatched. CDR1 is SGHRS and CDR2 is YFSETQ in the germline V gene.

Details on this clonotype: Because the CDR3 is missing its conserved closing phenylalanine or tryptophan, this is likely a read error. The chain employs TRBV5-1 and TRBJ1-1, with 9 bases lining up with TRBD1. The CDR3 runs to 16 residues. V trimming: 4 bases; J trimming: 0 bases; junction bases outside the gene matches: 7. Germline CDR1 is SGHRS and CDR2 is YFSETQ. The CDR3 protein is CASSRDRASLNTEAFL. The CDR3 nucleotides are TGCGCCAGCAGCCGGGACAGGGCAAGTCTGAACACTGAAGCTTTCCTT.

This chain connects TRBV5-1 to TRBJ2-1; D perhaps matches TRBD1 (6 bases). The germline V and J ends were trimmed by 2 bases and 0 bases, with 12 bases remaining between them. In germline, CDR1 is SGHRS, CDR2 YFSETQ. The CDR3 length is 16 residues. The CDR3 DNA reads TGCGCCAGCAGCTTTAACTCAGGGGCCTCCTACAATGAGCAGTTCTTC. This encodes CASSFNSGASYNEQFF. Filled out from reference TRBV5-1 and TRBJ2-1, the complete variable domain reads KAGVTQTPRYLIKTRGQQVTLSCSPISGHRSVSWYQQTPGQGLQFLFEYFSETQRNKGNFPGRFSGRQFSNSRSEMNVSTLELGDSALYLCASSFNSGASYNEQFFGPGTRLTVL.

This clonotype appeared many times. The rearrangement uses TRBV12-3 or TRBV12-4 and TRBJ2-7; D unresolved. The CDR3 has 12 residues. The V gene lost 3 bases and the J gene lost 6 bases, with 9 bases spanning the gap. CDR3 sequence (DNA): TGTGCCAGCAGTTTCCGGACGGGCGAGCAGTACTTC. Translated: CASSFRTGEQYF.

The gene calls are TRBV20-1 and TRBJ1-2; no definite D call. Trimming pared 2 bases from V and 2 bases from J, leaving 12 bases between. The germline V gene encodes CDR1 DFQATT and CDR2 SNEGSKA (reference sequence). This CDR3 spans 14 amino acids. The CDR3 reads CSARPETRNYGYTF. CDR3 nucleotide sequence: TGCAGTGCTAGACCGGAGACTCGGAACTATGGCTACACCTTC.

The genes are TRBV6-2 or TRBV6-3 and TRBJ2-7; 10 bases fit TRBD2. This CDR3 is 16 amino acids long. The germline gives CDR1 MNHEY, CDR2 SVGEGT. J gave up 0 bases and V 6 bases, and 8 bases lay outside the gene matches. CDR3 sequence: CASSIILAGTSYEQYF. The CDR3 region has the DNA TGTGCCAGCAGCATTATACTAGCGGGAACCTCCTACGAGCAGTACTTC.

This clonotype was seen a few times. The chain links TRBV5-1 to TRBJ1-1; 8 bases align to TRBD1. V shed 4 bases and J 5 bases; nucleotides not matched to a gene: 10. The CDR3 length is 15 residues. Germline-derived CDR1 and CDR2 are SGHRS and YFSETQ. CDR3 DNA: TGCGCCAGCAGCGGACAAGGACAGGGAGGGACTGAAGCTTTCTTT. It yields the protein CASSGQGQGGTEAFF.

This clonotype was observed a few times. The chain joins TRBV29-1 to TRBJ2-5; D gene unclear. Germline V CDR1 and CDR2: SQVTM, ANQGSEA. V was shortened by 4 bases and J by 2 bases, with 5 bases between the two germline ends. This CDR3 is 11 amino acids long. In DNA, the CDR3 is TGCAGCGTTGTCCCGCAAGAGACCCAGTACTTC. It encodes CSVVPQETQYF. The complete variable domain, with remaining parts taken from reference TRBV29-1 and TRBJ2-5, reads SAVISQKPSRDICQRGTSLTIQCQVDSQVTMMFWYRQQPGQSLTLIATANQGSEATYESGFVIDKFPISRPNLTFSTLTVSNMSPEDSSIYLCSVVPQETQYFGPGTRLLVL.

This chain links TRBV20-1 with TRBJ2-7; maybe TRBD1 (5 bases). V dropped 0 bases and J dropped 6 bases, with 12 bases sitting between them. CDR1 and CDR2 from the germline V gene are DFQATT and SNEGSKA (reference sequence). CDR3 length equals 13 residues. The CDR3 protein is CSAREDSTSEQYF. The DNA of the CDR3 is TGCAGTGCTAGAGAAGACAGTACCTCCGAGCAGTACTTC.

The V and J genes are TRBV7-8 and TRBJ2-4; D ambiguous. CDR3 length: 16 residues. Germline loops: CDR1 SGHVS, CDR2 FQNEAQ. Trimming shortened V by 1 base and J by 0 bases, and 10 bases separated the two germline ends. CDR3 DNA sequence: TGTGCCAGCAGCTTAGAGGCCACACTAGCCAAAAACATTCAGTACTTC. Protein sequence: CASSLEATLAKNIQYF.

This clonotype has just a few counts. This chain links TRBV20-1 with TRBJ1-5; D is uncertain. Trimming stripped 2 bases from V and 0 bases from J, with 5 bases between. Per the germline V gene, CDR1 is DFQATT and CDR2 is SNEGSKA (reference sequence). The length of the CDR3 is 13 residues. CDR3 in DNA: TGCAGTGCTAGATGGGGTAGCAATCAGCCCCAGCATTTT. Protein: CSARWGSNQPQHF.

This chain connects TRBV20-1 to TRBJ1-1; no firm D call. Trimming left V 2 bases short and J 5 bases short, with 12 bases between. CDR3 size: 13 residues. Germline V gives CDR1 DFQATT, CDR2 SNEGSKA (reference sequence). The CDR3 sequence: CSARIGGGTEAFF. The CDR3 nucleotides read TGCAGTGCTAGAATCGGCGGAGGGACTGAAGCTTTCTTT.

This clonotype was recorded a few times. The chain is built from TRBV6-1 and TRBJ1-2; D is perhaps TRBD1 (6 bases). V was cut by 5 bases and J by 0 bases, with 22 bases left in between. Germline CDR1 and CDR2: MNHNS and SASEGT. The CDR3 runs to 18 residues. CDR3: CASSPRLSGGSTNYGYTF. The DNA of the CDR3 is TGTGCCAGCAGTCCCCGTCTTAGCGGGGGCTCCACTAACTATGGCTACACCTTC.